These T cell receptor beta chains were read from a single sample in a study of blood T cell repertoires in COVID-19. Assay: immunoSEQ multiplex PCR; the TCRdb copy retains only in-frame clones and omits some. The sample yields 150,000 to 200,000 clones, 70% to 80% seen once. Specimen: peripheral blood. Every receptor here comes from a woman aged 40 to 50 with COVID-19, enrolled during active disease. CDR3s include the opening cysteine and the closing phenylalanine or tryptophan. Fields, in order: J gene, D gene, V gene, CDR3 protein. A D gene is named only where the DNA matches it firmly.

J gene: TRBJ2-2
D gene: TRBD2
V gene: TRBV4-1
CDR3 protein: CASSQVAAGVRTGELFF

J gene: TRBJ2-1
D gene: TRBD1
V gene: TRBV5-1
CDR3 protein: CASSLRGQGGFDEQFF

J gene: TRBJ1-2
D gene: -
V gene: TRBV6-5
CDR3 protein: CASGLRARNYGYTF

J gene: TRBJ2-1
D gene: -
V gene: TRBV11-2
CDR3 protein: CASSELTGSGGEQFF

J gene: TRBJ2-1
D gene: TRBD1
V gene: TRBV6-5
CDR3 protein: CANAFGTGIYNEQFF

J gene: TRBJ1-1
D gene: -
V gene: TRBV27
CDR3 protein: CASKQRRTEAFF

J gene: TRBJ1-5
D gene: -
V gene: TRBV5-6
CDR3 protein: CASSRSGVSNQPQHF

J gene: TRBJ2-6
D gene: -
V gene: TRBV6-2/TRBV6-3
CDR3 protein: CASSYSSGISGANVLTF

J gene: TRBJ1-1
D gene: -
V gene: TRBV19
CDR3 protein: CASQGWGQRNTEAFF

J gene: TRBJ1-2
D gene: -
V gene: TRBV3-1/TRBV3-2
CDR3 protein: CASSQGSGNGYTF

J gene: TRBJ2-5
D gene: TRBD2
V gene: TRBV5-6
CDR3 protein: CASSSSGIRAYF